The 19 T cell receptor beta chains below were found in one sample sequenced in a study of blood T cell repertoires in COVID-19. Assay used: immunoSEQ multiplex PCR; TCRdb lists only in-frame clones, some missing. There are 250,000 to 300,000 clones in the sample; approximately 91% occur only once, and over 2% lies in the top ten. Material: peripheral blood. Receptors originate from a woman in her thirties with COVID-19, enrolled during active disease.

This clone was detected once. The gene calls are TRBV3-1 (or the pseudogene TRBV3-2) and TRBJ1-2; perhaps TRBD1 as D (6 bases). V lost 4 bases, J lost 8 bases, and 14 bases lay in between. Germline lookup yields CDR1 LGHDT and CDR2 YNNKEL (reference sequence). This CDR3 is 13 amino acids long. The CDR3 region is CASSPSRGGGYTF. In DNA form, the CDR3 reads TGTGCCAGCAGCCCCAGCAGGGGCGGAGGCTACACCTTC.

This clone was counted a single time. The same CDR3 also results from other DNA sequences found in this sample. The rearrangement uses TRBV19 and TRBJ1-5, with D uncertain. The CDR3 length is 15 residues. Germline V lookup: CDR1 LNHDA, CDR2 SQIVND (reference sequence). V was trimmed by 3 bases and J by 0 bases, leaving 9 bases between them. The CDR3 here is CASSIFQNSNQPQHF. The CDR3 DNA reads as TGTGCCAGTAGTATTTTTCAAAATAGCAATCAGCCCCAGCATTTT.

The chain recombines TRBV9 with TRBJ2-1, with 7 bases matching TRBD2. The V gene's germline CDR1 is SGDLS and CDR2 YYNGEE. CDR3 length: 14 amino acids. Unmatched junction bases numbered 11, after V lost 4 bases and J lost 10 bases. CDR3 sequence: CASSPMGEGGEQFF. The CDR3 DNA sequence: TGTGCCAGCAGCCCAATGGGGGAGGGCGGGGAGCAGTTCTTC.

This chain uses TRBV7-9 with TRBJ1-4; no clear D. Germline assignment: CDR1 SEHNR and CDR2 FQNEAQ (reference sequence). The V end lost 11 bases, the J end lost 7 bases, and 17 bases lay between the germline ends. The CDR3 sequence is 13 residues long. DNA of the CDR3: TGTGCCTCGAATTCGGGATTCGGTGAAAAACTGTTTTTT. This sequence encodes CASNSGFGEKLFF.

The V call is TRBV11-2, the J call TRBJ1-1, with 9 bases fitting TRBD1. The CDR3 length is 14 residues. V was clipped by 3 bases and J by 3 bases; unmatched bases: 2. Germline CDR1 SGHAT, CDR2 FQNNGV. For the CDR3, the DNA is TGTGCCAGCAGCTTTGGGACAGGGCACACTGAAGCTTTCTTT. This translates into CASSFGTGHTEAFF.

The rearrangement links TRBV2 to TRBJ1-6, with TRBD1 matching over 10 bases. The CDR3 extends over 17 amino acids. Germline CDR1 is SNHLY and CDR2 is FYNNEI. The junction had 15 bases not matched to a gene; V was cut back by 6 bases and J by 10 bases. The DNA of the CDR3 is TGTGCCAGCAGCAGACAGGGGGCGCACCGGGATGAATCACCCCTCCACTTT. Protein product: CASSRQGAHRDESPLHF.

The chain couples TRBV11-3 to TRBJ2-1, with D possibly being TRBD2 (6 bases). Trimming pared 4 bases from V and 3 bases from J, leaving 13 bases between. There are 15 residues in the CDR3. Germline-derived CDR1 and CDR2 are SGHNT and YENEEA. The CDR3 nucleotides are TGTGCCAGCAGCTCCCATAGCGGTCTCTACAATGAGCAGTTCTTC. Translating it yields CASSSHSGLYNEQFF.

V is TRBV19 and J is TRBJ2-2, with D possibly matching TRBD2 (5 bases). Germline V CDR1 and CDR2: LNHDA, SQIVND (reference sequence). The CDR3 sequence is 16 residues long. V lost 2 bases to trimming and J lost 5 bases, with 15 bases between them. CDR3 sequence (DNA): TGTGCCAGTAGTATAACCCCCGGGGTACGGACCGGGGAGCTGTTTTTT. Its protein is CASSITPGVRTGELFF.

The chain has TRBV24-1 and TRBJ1-5, with D possibly TRBD1 on 5 matching bases. Trimming pared 3 bases from V and 3 bases from J, leaving 11 bases between. The CDR3 loop spans 15 amino acids. The V gene's germline CDR1 is KGHDR and CDR2 SFDVKD. This chain's CDR3 is CATSDGGDFNQPQHF. The CDR3 nucleotides are TGTGCCACCAGTGATGGGGGGGACTTCAATCAGCCCCAGCATTTT.

The gene calls are TRBV25-1 and TRBJ1-2; D is uncertain. Per germline, CDR1 MGHDK and CDR2 SYGVNS. The CDR3 has 11 residues. V gave up 4 bases and J gave up 6 bases, with 6 bases separating them. The CDR3, as DNA: TGTGCCAGCAGTGGAGGAGATGGCTACACCTTC. Protein sequence: CASSGGDGYTF.

This chain joins TRBV15 and TRBJ1-2; D ambiguous. Germline-derived CDR1 and CDR2 are LNHNV and YYDKDF (reference sequence). This CDR3 is 13 amino acids long. V lost 3 bases and J lost 8, with 13 bases in between. The CDR3 sequence: CATSSGQEWGYTF. For the CDR3, the DNA is TGTGCCACCAGCAGTGGTCAGGAATGGGGCTACACCTTC.

The V and J genes are TRBV28 and TRBJ1-2; D possibly corresponds to TRBD1 (6 bases). In germline, CDR1 is MDHEN, CDR2 SYDVKM. V was shortened by 1 base and J by 4 bases, with 7 bases between the two germline ends. The CDR3 is 13 residues long. The CDR3 coding sequence is TGTGCCAGCAGTTTATCGACAGGCTATGGCTACACCTTC. Encoded protein: CASSLSTGYGYTF.

V gene TRBV7-3 combines with J gene TRBJ1-3; D may be TRBD1 (6 bases). Germline CDR1 and CDR2: SGHTA and FQGTGA. V was pared by 2 bases and J by 4 bases, with 12 bases between. CDR3 length equals 15 residues. The CDR3 region is CASSLDGTQGNTIYF. In nucleotides, the CDR3 is TGTGCCAGCAGCTTAGACGGGACACAAGGAAACACCATATATTTT.

This chain links TRBV5-1 with TRBJ2-3; TRBD2 agrees at 7 bases. Trimming took 4 bases from V and 2 from J; bases not matched to a gene: 10. The CDR3 totals 16 residues. The germline CDR1 and CDR2 sequences are SGHRS and YFSETQ. This CDR3 is CASSLAPLAVTDTQYF. The CDR3 coding sequence is TGCGCCAGCAGCCTGGCCCCCCTAGCGGTCACAGATACGCAGTATTTT. The complete variable domain, with remaining parts taken from reference TRBV5-1 and TRBJ2-3, reads KAGVTQTPRYLIKTRGQQVTLSCSPISGHRSVSWYQQTPGQGLQFLFEYFSETQRNKGNFPGRFSGRQFSNSRSEMNVSTLELGDSALYLCASSLAPLAVTDTQYFGPGTRLTVL.

The V call is TRBV10-3, the J call TRBJ1-6; 8 bases map to TRBD1. The CDR3 has 15 residues. Germline lookup yields CDR1 ENHRY and CDR2 SYGVKD. After removal of 1 base from V and 10 bases from J, the junction contained 6 bases not matched to a gene. This CDR3 reads CAISEFGQGESPLHF. Here the CDR3 DNA reads TGTGCCATCAGTGAGTTTGGACAGGGTGAATCACCCCTCCACTTT.

This clone was seen a single time. V gene TRBV3-1 (or the pseudogene TRBV3-2) combines with J gene TRBJ1-2, with TRBD1 matching 7 bases. The CDR3 has 14 residues. Germline trimming cut 6 bases from V and 4 bases from J; bases unmatched to any gene: 8. Germline V gene lookup returns CDR1 LGHDT and CDR2 YNNKEL (reference sequence). DNA for the CDR3: TGTGCCAGCAGTCTAGGACAGGCGGTCTATGGCTACACCTTC. This encodes CASSLGQAVYGYTF.

The V call is TRBV11-2, the J call TRBJ1-6; possibly TRBD1 for D (5 bases). The CDR3 spans 13 residues. Trimming took off 1 base at V and 9 bases at J, with 7 bases between the two ends. CDR1 is SGHAT, CDR2 FQNNGV, per germline. CDR3 residues: CASSLGGGSPLHF. For the CDR3, the DNA is TGTGCCAGCAGCTTAGGGGGGGGTTCACCCCTCCACTTT.

The chain is built from TRBV28 and TRBJ1-5, with a weak D call TRBD1 (5 bases). V dropped 2 bases and J dropped 2 bases, with 10 bases sitting between them. The germline gives CDR1 MDHEN, CDR2 SYDVKM. This CDR3 comprises 15 residues. The CDR3 sequence: CASSLAGGGNQPQHF. The CDR3 region has the DNA TGTGCCAGCAGTTTAGCGGGGGGGGGCAATCAGCCCCAGCATTTT.

The rearrangement uses TRBV12-3 or TRBV12-4 and TRBJ1-1, with a weak D call TRBD1 (5 bases). The CDR3 covers 11 residues. The ends were cut back, 3 bases at V and 12 bases at J, with 11 bases in the middle. The CDR3 here is CASSLGRVTFF. The DNA of the CDR3 is TGTGCCAGCAGTTTGGGCAGGGTGACTTTCTTT.